The 10 T cell receptor beta chains below all came from one sample that was sequenced in a study of cytomegalovirus exposure and HLA in healthy donors. The PCR had 60 Vbeta and 13 Jbeta primers. Here immunoSEQ multiplex PCR was the method, and the copy in TCRdb shows in-frame clones only, minus some. In total, the table holds roughly 100,000 clones. The sample comprised PBMCs. All receptors come from a man aged 50 to 59 in good health and CMV-seronegative.

V is TRBV5-1 and J is TRBJ1-4, with D possibly TRBD1 on 6 matching bases. The CDR3 sequence is 15 residues long. The V gene's germline CDR1 is SGHRS and CDR2 YFSETQ. Deletions cut 0 bases from V and 8 bases from J, with 14 bases between. CDR3 nucleotides: TGCGCCAGCAGCTTGGTTCCAGGGGAAAGAGAAAAACTGTTTTTT. Protein: CASSLVPGEREKLFF.

This chain joins TRBV6-5 and TRBJ2-7, with TRBD1 as a possible D gene (5 bases). V lost 5 bases, J lost 6 bases, and 14 bases lay in between. Germline V gives CDR1 MNHEY, CDR2 SVGAGI. This CDR3 comprises 13 residues. CDR3 nucleotide sequence: TGTGCCAGCAGTGACAGTACGGTATTCGAGCAGTACTTC. Translating it yields CASSDSTVFEQYF.

CDR3 bases: TGCGCCAGCAGCCAGGGGGCGCTGGATACGCAGTATTTT. Translation: CASSQGALDTQYF. The J gene is TRBJ2-3, the V gene TRBV4-3; perhaps TRBD1 as D (6 bases). Germline-derived CDR1 and CDR2 are LGHNA and YSLEER. Trimming took 3 bases from V and 6 from J, leaving 10 bases between them. The CDR3 totals 13 residues.

The V call is TRBV5-1, the J call TRBJ1-4, with D possibly matching TRBD1 (5 bases). V was pared by 1 base and J by 6 bases, with 10 bases between. The CDR3 is made up of 14 amino acids. The germline CDR1 and CDR2 sequences are SGHRS and YFSETQ. The DNA for the CDR3 is TGCGCCAGCAGCTTGTGGGGAGGGGATGAAAAACTGTTTTTT. Translated: CASSLWGGDEKLFF.

V usage is TRBV7-9 and J usage is TRBJ2-3; 7 positions agree with TRBD2. Losses at the gene ends were 7 bases for V and 2 bases for J; bases not matched to a gene: 12. From germline, CDR1 is SEHNR and CDR2 FQNEAQ (reference sequence). CDR3 size: 16 residues. The CDR3 nucleotides are TGTGCCAGCACCCGTCTGGCGGGAGAACACACAGATACGCAGTATTTT. It is translated as CASTRLAGEHTDTQYF.

The rearrangement uses TRBV4-2 and TRBJ2-6, with 11 bases lining up with TRBD2. Unmatched junction bases numbered 4, after V lost 3 bases and J lost 0 bases. The CDR3 contains 18 residues. CDR1 and CDR2 (germline): LGHNA, YNFKEQ. The CDR3: CASSQLAGGTSGANVLTF. The DNA for the CDR3 is TGTGCCAGCAGCCAGCTAGCGGGAGGTACCTCTGGGGCCAACGTCCTGACTTTC.

The rearrangement joins TRBV4-3 to TRBJ1-1; D is ambiguous. The germline V gene encodes CDR1 LGHNA and CDR2 YSLEER. Trimming took 5 bases from V and 3 from J, leaving 10 bases between them. CDR3 size: 13 residues. The CDR3 is CASSVRSDTEAFF. CDR3 in DNA: TGCGCCAGCAGCGTTAGGAGTGACACTGAAGCTTTCTTT.

The chain joins TRBV28 to TRBJ1-4, with 8 positions matching TRBD1. The V gene end was trimmed by 2 bases and the J gene end by 8 bases; junction bases not matched to a gene: 7. The germline CDR1 and CDR2 sequences are MDHEN and SYDVKM. The CDR3 is 15 residues long. CDR3 protein: CASSLGGTGREKLFF. CDR3 DNA: TGTGCCAGCAGTTTAGGAGGGACAGGACGGGAAAAACTGTTTTTT.

This sequence joins TRBV5-1 and TRBJ1-2, with no clear D. This CDR3 comprises 13 residues. V gave up 0 bases and J gave up 8 bases, with 11 bases separating them. Germline assignment: CDR1 SGHRS and CDR2 YFSETQ. The CDR3 DNA is TGCGCCAGCAGCTTGGTCCCCACGGGAGGCTACACCTTC. Its protein product is CASSLVPTGGYTF.

This sequence joins TRBV5-1 and TRBJ2-7; 7 nucleotides match TRBD1. The trim removed 4 bases at V and 5 bases at J, leaving 15 bases unmatched. Germline CDR1 is SGHRS and CDR2 is YFSETQ. There are 16 residues in the CDR3. The CDR3 loop is CASSPRPTGSVHEQYF. The CDR3 bases are TGCGCCAGCAGCCCGAGGCCGACAGGGTCGGTCCACGAGCAGTACTTC.